This TCR beta chain was identified in a study of blood T cell repertoires in COVID-19. The V gene's germline CDR1 is SGHTA and CDR2 FQGTGA. V trimming: 1 base; J trimming: 2 bases; junction bases outside the gene matches: 18. This CDR3 has 21 residues. Assay used: immunoSEQ multiplex PCR; TCRdb lists only in-frame clones, some missing. The table shows around 330,000 clones, with roughly 86% occurring only once. This sequence originates from a woman between 18 and 29 years old who had recovered from COVID-19. The V call is TRBV7-3, the J call TRBJ2-1, with 9 bases that match TRBD2. The sequencing input was PBMCs or T cells enriched from blood (not recorded which). The CDR3: CASSLNPPYTGSGSAYNEQFF. The CDR3 bases are TGTGCCAGCAGCTTAAACCCCCCCTATACTGGTAGCGGGAGTGCCTACAATGAGCAGTTCTTC.